This T cell receptor (beta chain) was found in a study of T-cell reconstitution after alpha-beta-depleted transplantation in children. This clonotype was detected only a few times. What it recognizes is unknown. CDR1 is SEHNR and CDR2 is FQNEAQ in the germline V gene (reference sequence). The J segment lost 5 bases and the V segment lost 2 bases, leaving 6 bases of the junction unmatched. This CDR3 is built from 15 residues. Library preparation (for TCRbeta) was performed with unique molecular identifiers. TCRdb re-called the PCR reads with MiXCR, one entry per CDR3 protein. The sample lists about 200,000 distinct CDR3 sequences, roughly 7.1% occurring once. Regarding the study as a whole: Most T-cell counts and diversity one year after the transplant came from T cells that were newly produced. From surviving recipient T cells and thymic progenitors came the high day-60 TCRbeta diversity observed in some patients.

The chain is built from TRBV7-9 and TRBJ2-7, with 10 bases lining up with TRBD1. This TCR came from a boy aged 2 to 10 with acute lymphoblastic leukemia, due to receive a stem cell transplant. The sample consisted of PBMCs, taken before TCRalphabeta/CD19-depleted stem cell transplant. CDR3 region: CASSLRDRGSDEQYF. CDR3 in DNA: TGTGCCAGCAGCTTAAGGGACAGGGGTTCCGACGAGCAGTACTTC.